In its sample, the clone carrying this TCR beta chain was seen once. Trimming pared 4 bases from V and 7 bases from J, leaving 17 bases between. The length of the CDR3 is 16 residues. CDR1 and CDR2 (germline): LNHDA, SQIVND (reference sequence). The sample originates from a study of blood T cell repertoires in COVID-19. Cohorts were assigned according to the clinical history that participants reported. Donors of Cohort 3 who recovered were those that had two negative PCRs, clearance, or symptom resolution. The table came from immunoSEQ multiplex PCR; TCRdb's copy has only in-frame clones and leaves some out. The sample contains about 180,000 clones, 75% to 90% of which appear only once.

This TCR was sampled from a man in his forties who had recovered from COVID-19. Sequencing was done on a sample of PBMCs or T cells enriched from blood (not recorded which). The gene calls are TRBV19 and TRBJ1-6; D gene unclear. CDR3 amino acids: CASSTTLGRGNSPLHF. CDR3 nucleotides: TGTGCCAGTAGTACCACGCTTGGGCGGGGAAATTCACCCCTCCACTTT.